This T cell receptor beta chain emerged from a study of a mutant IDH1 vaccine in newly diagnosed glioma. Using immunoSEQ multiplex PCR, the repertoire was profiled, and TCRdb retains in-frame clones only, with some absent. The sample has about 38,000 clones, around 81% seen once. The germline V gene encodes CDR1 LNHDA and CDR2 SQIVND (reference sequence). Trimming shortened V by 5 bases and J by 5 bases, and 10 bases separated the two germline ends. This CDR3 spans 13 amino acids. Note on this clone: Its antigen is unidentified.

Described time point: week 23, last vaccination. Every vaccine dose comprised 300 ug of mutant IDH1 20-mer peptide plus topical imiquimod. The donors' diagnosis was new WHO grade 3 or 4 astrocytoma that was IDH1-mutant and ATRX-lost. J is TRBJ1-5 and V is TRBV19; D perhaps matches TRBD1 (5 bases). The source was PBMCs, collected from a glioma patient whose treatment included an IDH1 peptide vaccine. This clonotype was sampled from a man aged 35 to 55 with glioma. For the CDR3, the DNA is TGTGCCAGTAGTCGGGACTTTTATCAGCCCCAGCATTTT. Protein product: CASSRDFYQPQHF.